Sequencing of this TCR beta chain was carried out in a study of blood T cell repertoires in COVID-19. Study-level information: The study drew acute and convalescent COVID-19 samples from the United States, Italy and Spain. In each case, the material was cDNA or gDNA derived from T cells, B-cell-depleted T cells, or PBMCs.

The CDR3 runs to 15 residues. CDR1 MNHEY and CDR2 SMNVEV come from the germline V gene (reference sequence). J lost 7 bases, V lost 3 bases, and 9 bases had no gene match. In the authors' workflow: Researchers report that nucleated cell counts were estimated from reference gene primer amplification. TCRdb's copy holds only in-frame clones and misses some; the assay was immunoSEQ multiplex PCR. D and trimming come from the DNA, and the V and J calls and clone size come from that table. The data show hundreds of thousands of clones, 70% to 90% seen once. Sequenced input: peripheral blood. This sequence originates from a man in his 60s with acute or convalescent COVID-19. The chain links TRBV27 to TRBJ2-7; 10 nucleotides agree with TRBD2. The CDR3 nucleotides read TGTGCCAGCAGTTTCTTGAGCGGGGGGGCGTTAGAGCAGTACTTC. Its translation is CASSFLSGGALEQYF.